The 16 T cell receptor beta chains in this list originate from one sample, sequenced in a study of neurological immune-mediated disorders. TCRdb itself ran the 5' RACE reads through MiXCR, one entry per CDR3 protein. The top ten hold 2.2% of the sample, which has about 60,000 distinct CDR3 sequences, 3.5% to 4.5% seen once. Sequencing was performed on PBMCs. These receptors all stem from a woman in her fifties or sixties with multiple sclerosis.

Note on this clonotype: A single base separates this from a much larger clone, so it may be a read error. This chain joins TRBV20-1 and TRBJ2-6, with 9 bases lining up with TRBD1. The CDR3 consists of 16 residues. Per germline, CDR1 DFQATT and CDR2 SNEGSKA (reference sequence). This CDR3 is CSAGTGSHSGAKVLTF. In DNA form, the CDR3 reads TGCAGTGCAGGGACAGGGTCGCACTCTGGGGCCAAAGTCCTGACTTTC.

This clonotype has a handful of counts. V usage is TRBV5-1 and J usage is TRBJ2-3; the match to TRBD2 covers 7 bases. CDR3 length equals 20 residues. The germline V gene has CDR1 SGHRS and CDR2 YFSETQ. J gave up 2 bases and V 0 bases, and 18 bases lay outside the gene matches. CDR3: CASSLAGHSGRQTITDTQYF. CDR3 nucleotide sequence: TGCGCCAGCAGCTTGGCCGGACATAGCGGGCGCCAGACAATCACAGATACGCAGTATTTT.

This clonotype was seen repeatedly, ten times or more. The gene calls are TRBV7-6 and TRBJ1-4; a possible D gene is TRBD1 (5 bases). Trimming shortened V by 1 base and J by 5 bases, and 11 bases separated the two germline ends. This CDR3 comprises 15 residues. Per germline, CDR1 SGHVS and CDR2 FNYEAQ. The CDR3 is CASSLETAFNEKLFF. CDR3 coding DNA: TGTGCCAGCAGCTTAGAGACAGCCTTCAATGAAAAACTGTTTTTT.

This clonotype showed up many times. This CDR3 reads CASRGTSGSRGEQFF. The CDR3 region has the DNA TGTGCCAGCAGGGGGACTAGCGGGAGTAGGGGCGAGCAGTTCTTC. The chain links TRBV3-1 to TRBJ2-1; TRBD2 matches 14 bases. The ends lost 6 bases at V and 10 bases at J; junction bases unmatched: 8. Germline V gene lookup returns CDR1 LGHDT and CDR2 YNNKEL (reference sequence). This CDR3 spans 15 amino acids.

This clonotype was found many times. CDR3 sequence reads: CASSLDFSPLHF. CDR3 coding DNA: TGTGCCAGCAGTTTAGATTTTTCACCCCTCCACTTT. The chain recombines TRBV12-3 or TRBV12-4 with TRBJ1-6; D gene uncertain. V lost 1 base and J 9 bases, leaving 4 bases between the germline ends. This CDR3 is built from 12 residues.

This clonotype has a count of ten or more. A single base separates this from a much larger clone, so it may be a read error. CDR3 sequence reads: CASSLNQETQYF. CDR3 DNA: TGTGCCAGCAGTTTGAATCAAGAGACCCAGTACTTC. V usage is TRBV12-3 or TRBV12-4 and J usage is TRBJ2-5; no definite D call. The CDR3 has 12 residues. The V end was cut by 3 bases, the J end by 2 bases, with 4 bases between.

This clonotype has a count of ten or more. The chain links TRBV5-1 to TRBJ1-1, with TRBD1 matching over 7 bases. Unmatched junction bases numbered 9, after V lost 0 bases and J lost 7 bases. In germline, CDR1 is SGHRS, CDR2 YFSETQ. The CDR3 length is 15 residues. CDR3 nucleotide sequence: TGCGCCAGCAGCTTGGGTGGGGACAGATTGGGTGAAGCTTTCTTT. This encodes CASSLGGDRLGEAFF. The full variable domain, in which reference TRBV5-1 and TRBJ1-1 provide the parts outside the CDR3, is KAGVTQTPRYLIKTRGQQVTLSCSPISGHRSVSWYQQTPGQGLQFLFEYFSETQRNKGNFPGRFSGRQFSNSRSEMNVSTLELGDSALYLCASSLGGDRLGEAFFGQGTRLTVV.

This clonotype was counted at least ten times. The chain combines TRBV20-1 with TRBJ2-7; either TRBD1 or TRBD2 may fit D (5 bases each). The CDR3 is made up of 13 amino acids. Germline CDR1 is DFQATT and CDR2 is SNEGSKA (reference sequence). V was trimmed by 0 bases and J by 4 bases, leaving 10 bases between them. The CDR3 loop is CSARDWDGYEQYF. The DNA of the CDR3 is TGCAGTGCTAGAGATTGGGACGGATACGAGCAGTACTTC.

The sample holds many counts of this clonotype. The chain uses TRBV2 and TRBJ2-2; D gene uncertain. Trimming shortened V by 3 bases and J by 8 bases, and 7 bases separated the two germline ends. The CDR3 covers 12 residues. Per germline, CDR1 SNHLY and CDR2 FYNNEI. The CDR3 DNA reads TGTGCCAGCAGTGAGTCTGGTGGGGAGCTGTTTTTT. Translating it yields CASSESGGELFF.

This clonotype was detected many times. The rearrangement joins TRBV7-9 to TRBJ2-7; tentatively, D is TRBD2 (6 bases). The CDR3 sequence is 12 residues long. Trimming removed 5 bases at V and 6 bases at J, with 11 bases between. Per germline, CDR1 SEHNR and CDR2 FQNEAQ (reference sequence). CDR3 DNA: TGTGCCAGCAGCCTCGGGACTGGCGAGCAGTACTTC. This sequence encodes CASSLGTGEQYF. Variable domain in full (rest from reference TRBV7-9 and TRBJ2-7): DTGVSQNPRHKITKRGQNVTFRCDPISEHNRLYWYRQTLGQGPEFLTYFQNEAQLEKSRLLSDRFSAERPKGSFSTLEIQRTEQGDSAMYLCASSLGTGEQYFGPGTRLTVT.

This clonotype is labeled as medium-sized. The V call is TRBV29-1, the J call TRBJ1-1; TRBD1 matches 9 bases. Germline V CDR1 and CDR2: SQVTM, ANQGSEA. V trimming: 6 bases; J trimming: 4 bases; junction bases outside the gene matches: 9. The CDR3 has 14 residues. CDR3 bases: TGCAGCGTCGCCCTACAACAGGGGGCCACTGAAGCTTTCTTT. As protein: CSVALQQGATEAFF. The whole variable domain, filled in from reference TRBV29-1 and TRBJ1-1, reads SAVISQKPSRDICQRGTSLTIQCQVDSQVTMMFWYRQQPGQSLTLIATANQGSEATYESGFVIDKFPISRPNLTFSTLTVSNMSPEDSSIYLCSVALQQGATEAFFGQGTRLTVV.

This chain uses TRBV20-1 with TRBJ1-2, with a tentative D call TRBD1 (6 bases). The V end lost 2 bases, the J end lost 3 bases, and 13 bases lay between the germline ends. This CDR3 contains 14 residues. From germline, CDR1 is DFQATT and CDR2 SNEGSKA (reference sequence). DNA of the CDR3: TGCAGTGCTAGATTCGGGAAGGGGGACTATGGCTACACCTTC. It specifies CSARFGKGDYGYTF.

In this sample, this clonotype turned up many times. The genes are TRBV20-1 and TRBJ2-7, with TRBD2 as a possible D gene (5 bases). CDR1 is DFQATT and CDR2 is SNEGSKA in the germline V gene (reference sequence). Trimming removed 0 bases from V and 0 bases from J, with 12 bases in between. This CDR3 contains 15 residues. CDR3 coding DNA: TGCAGTGCTAGAGATCCCCGAGGGAGCTCCTACGAGCAGTACTTC. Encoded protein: CSARDPRGSSYEQYF.

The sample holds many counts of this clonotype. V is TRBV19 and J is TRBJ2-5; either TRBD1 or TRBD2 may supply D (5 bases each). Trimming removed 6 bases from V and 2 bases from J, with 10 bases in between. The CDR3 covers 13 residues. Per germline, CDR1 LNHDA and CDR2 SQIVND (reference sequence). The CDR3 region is CASRPGRQETQYF. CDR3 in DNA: TGTGCCAGTAGGCCGGGACGACAAGAGACCCAGTACTTC.

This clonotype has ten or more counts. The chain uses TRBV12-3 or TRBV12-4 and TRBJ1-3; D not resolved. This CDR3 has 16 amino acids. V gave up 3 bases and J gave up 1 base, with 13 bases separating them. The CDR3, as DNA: TGTGCCAGCAGTTTGGTCCAAGGGTGGTCTGGAAACACCATATATTTT. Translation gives CASSLVQGWSGNTIYF.

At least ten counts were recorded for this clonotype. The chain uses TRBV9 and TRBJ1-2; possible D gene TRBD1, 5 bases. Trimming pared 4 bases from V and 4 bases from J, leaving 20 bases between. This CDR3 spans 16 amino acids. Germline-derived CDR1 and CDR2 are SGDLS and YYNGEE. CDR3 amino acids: CASSSKSGTAPYGYTF. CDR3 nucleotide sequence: TGTGCCAGCAGCTCCAAATCCGGGACGGCGCCCTATGGCTACACCTTC.